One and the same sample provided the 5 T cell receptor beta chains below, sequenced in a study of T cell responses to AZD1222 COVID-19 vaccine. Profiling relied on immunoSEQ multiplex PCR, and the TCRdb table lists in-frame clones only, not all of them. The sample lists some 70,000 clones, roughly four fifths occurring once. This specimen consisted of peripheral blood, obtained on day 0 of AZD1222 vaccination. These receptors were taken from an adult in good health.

CDR3 in DNA: TGCGCCAGCAGGGACAGGGGGCTTGATAATGAGCAGTTCTTC. Encoded protein: CASRDRGLDNEQFF. The chain links TRBV5-1 to TRBJ2-1, with 11 bases matching TRBD1. Germline lookup yields CDR1 SGHRS and CDR2 YFSETQ. This CDR3 is 14 amino acids long. Trimming took 5 bases from V and 7 from J; bases not matched to a gene: 5.

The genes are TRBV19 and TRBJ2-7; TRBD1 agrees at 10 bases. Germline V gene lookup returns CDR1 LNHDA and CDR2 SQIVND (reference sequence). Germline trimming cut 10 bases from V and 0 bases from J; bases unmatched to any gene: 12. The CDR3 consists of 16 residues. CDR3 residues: CATKGWGQGSSYEQYF. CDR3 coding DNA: TGTGCCACCAAGGGATGGGGACAGGGGAGCTCCTACGAGCAGTACTTC. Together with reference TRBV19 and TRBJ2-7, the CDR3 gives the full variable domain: DGGITQSPKYLFRKEGQNVTLSCEQNLNHDAMYWYRQDPGQGLRLIYYSQIVNDFQKGDIAEGYSVSREKKESFPLTVTSAQKNPTAFYLCATKGWGQGSSYEQYFGPGTRLTVT.

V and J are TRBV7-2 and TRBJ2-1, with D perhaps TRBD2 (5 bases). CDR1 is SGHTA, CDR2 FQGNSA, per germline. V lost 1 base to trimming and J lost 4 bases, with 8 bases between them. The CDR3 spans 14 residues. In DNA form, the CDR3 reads TGTGCCAGCAGCTTAGAAACGGGGTACAATGAGCAGTTCTTC. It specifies CASSLETGYNEQFF.

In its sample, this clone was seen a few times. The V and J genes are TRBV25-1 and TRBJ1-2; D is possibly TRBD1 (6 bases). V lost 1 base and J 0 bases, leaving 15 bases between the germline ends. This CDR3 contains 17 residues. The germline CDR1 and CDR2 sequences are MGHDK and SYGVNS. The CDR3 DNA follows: TGTGCCAGCAGTGAATTCGGAACAGGGAGGTCTAACTATGGCTACACCTTC. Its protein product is CASSEFGTGRSNYGYTF.

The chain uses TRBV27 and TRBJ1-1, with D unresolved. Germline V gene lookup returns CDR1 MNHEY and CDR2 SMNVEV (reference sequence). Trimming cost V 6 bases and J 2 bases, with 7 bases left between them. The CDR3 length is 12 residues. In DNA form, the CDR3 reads TGTGCCAGCAGCCGGGGAAACACTGAAGCTTTCTTT. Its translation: CASSRGNTEAFF.